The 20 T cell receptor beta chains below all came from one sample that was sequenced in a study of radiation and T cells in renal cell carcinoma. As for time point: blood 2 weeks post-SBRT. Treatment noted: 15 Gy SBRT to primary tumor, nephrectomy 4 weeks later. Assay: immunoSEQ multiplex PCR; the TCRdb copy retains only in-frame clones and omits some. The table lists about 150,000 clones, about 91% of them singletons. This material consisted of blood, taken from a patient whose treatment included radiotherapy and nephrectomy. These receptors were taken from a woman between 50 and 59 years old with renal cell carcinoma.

The CDR3 loop reads CASSVSLQGGRNYGYTF. The CDR3 DNA sequence: TGTGCCAGCAGCGTAAGCCTCCAGGGAGGAAGGAACTATGGCTACACCTTC. The chain has TRBV9 and TRBJ1-2, with D tentatively TRBD1 (5 bases). V was cut by 1 base and J by 2 bases, with 18 bases left in between. The CDR3 consists of 17 residues. The V gene's germline CDR1 is SGDLS and CDR2 YYNGEE. Combining the CDR3 with reference TRBV9 and TRBJ1-2 gives the whole variable domain DSGVTQTPKHLITATGQRVTLRCSPRSGDLSVYWYQQSLDQGLQFLIQYYNGEERAKGNILERFSAQQFPDLHSELNLSSLELGDSALYFCASSVSLQGGRNYGYTFGSGTRLTVV.

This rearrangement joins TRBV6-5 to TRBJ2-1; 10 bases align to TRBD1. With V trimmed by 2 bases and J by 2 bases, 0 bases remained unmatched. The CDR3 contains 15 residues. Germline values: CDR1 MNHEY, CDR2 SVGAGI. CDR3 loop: CASSYGTGAYNEQFF. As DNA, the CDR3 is TGTGCCAGCAGTTACGGGACAGGGGCCTACAATGAGCAGTTCTTC.

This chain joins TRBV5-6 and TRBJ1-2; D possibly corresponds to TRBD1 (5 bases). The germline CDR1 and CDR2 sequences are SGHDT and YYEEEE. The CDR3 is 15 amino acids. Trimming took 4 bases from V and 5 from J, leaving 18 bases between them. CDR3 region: CASSIPGNGNYGYTF. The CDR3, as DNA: TGTGCCAGCAGCATACCAGGGAATGGAAATTATGGCTACACCTTC.

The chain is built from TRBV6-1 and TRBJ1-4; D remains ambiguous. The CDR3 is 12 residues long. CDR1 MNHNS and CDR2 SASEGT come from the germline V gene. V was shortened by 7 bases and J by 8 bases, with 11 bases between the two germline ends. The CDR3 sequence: CASMGNEEKLFF. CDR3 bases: TGTGCCAGCATGGGGAATGAGGAAAAACTGTTTTTT.

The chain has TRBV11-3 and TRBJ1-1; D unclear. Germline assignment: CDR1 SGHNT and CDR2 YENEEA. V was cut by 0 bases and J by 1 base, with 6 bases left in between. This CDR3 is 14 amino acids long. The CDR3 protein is CASSLDPQNTEAFF. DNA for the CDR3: TGTGCCAGCAGCTTAGATCCCCAGAACACTGAAGCTTTCTTT. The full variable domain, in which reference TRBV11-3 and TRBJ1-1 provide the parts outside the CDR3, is EAGVVQSPRYKIIEKKQPVAFWCNPISGHNTLYWYLQNLGQGPELLIRYENEEAVDDSQLPKDRFSAERLKGVDSTLKIQPAELGDSAVYLCASSLDPQNTEAFFGQGTRLTVV.

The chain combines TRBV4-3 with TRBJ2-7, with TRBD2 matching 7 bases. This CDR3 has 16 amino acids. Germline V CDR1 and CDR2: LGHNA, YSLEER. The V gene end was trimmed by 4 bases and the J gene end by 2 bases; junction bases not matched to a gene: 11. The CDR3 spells CASSPRIYAGAYEQYF. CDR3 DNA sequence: TGCGCCAGCAGCCCCCGAATCTATGCGGGAGCCTACGAGCAGTACTTC.

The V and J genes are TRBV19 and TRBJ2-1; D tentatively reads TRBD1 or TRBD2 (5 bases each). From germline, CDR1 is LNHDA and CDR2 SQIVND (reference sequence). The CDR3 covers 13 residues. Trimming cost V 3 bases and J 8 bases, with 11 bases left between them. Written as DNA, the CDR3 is TGTGCCAGTAGTATTCAGGGAGAGGATGAGCAGTTCTTC. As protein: CASSIQGEDEQFF.

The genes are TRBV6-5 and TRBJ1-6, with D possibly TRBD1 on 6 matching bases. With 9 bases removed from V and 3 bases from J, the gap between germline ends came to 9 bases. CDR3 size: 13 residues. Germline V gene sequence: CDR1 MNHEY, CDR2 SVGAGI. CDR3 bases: TGTGCCAGTCCACAGGGCTATAATTCACCCCTCCACTTT. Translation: CASPQGYNSPLHF.

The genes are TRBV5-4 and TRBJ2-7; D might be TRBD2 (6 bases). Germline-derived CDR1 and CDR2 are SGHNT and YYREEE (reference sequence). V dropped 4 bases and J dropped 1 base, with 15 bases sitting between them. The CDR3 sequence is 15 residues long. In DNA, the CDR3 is TGTGCCAGCAGCCAGATGATCGGGGGTTCCTACGAGCAGTACTTC. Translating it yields CASSQMIGGSYEQYF.

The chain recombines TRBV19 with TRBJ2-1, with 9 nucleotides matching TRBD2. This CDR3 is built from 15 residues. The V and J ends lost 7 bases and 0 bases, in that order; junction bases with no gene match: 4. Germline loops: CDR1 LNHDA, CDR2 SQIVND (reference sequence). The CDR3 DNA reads TGTGCCAGTACTAGCGGGGAGACCTCCTACAATGAGCAGTTCTTC. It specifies CASTSGETSYNEQFF.

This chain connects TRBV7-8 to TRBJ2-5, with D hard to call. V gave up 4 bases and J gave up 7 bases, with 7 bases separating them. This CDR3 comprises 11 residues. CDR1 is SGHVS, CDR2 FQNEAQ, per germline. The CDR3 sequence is CASSSFWTQYF. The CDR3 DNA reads TGTGCCAGCAGCTCCTTTTGGACCCAGTACTTC. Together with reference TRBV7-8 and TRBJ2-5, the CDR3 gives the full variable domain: GAGVSQSPRYKVAKRGQDVALRCDPISGHVSLFWYQQALGQGPEFLTYFQNEAQLDKSGLPSDRFFAERPEGSVSTLKIQRTQQEDSAVYLCASSSFWTQYFGPGTRLLVL.

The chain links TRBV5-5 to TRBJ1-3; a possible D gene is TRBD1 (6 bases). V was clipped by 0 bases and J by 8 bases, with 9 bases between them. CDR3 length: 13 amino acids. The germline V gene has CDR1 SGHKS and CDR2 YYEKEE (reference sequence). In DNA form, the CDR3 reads TGTGCCAGCAGCTTGGCCAGGGGAGACACCATATATTTT. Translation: CASSLARGDTIYF.

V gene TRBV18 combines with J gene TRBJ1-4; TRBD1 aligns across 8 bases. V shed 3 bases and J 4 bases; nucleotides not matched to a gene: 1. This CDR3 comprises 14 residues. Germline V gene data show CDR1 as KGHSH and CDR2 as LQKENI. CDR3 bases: TGTGCCAGCTCACCCGGACAGGGTAATGAAAAACTGTTTTTT. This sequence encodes CASSPGQGNEKLFF. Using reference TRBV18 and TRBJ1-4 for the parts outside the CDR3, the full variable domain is NAGVMQNPRHLVRRRGQEARLRCSPMKGHSHVYWYRQLPEEGLKFMVYLQKENIIDESGMPKERFSAEFPKEGPSILRIQQVVRGDSAAYFCASSPGQGNEKLFFGSGTQLSVL.

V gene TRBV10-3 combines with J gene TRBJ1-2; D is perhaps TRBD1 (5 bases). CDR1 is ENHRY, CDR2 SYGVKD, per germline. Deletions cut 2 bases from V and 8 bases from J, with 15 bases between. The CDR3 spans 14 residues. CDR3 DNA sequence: TGTGCCATCAGTGAGGGGGGGACCGGTAGGGGCTACACCTTC. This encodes CAISEGGTGRGYTF.

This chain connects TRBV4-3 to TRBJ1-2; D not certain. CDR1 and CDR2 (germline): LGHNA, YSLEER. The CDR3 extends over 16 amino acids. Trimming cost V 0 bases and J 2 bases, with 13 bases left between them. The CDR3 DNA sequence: TGCGCCAGCAGCCAAGATTACCGGTACACAAACTATGGCTACACCTTC. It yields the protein CASSQDYRYTNYGYTF.

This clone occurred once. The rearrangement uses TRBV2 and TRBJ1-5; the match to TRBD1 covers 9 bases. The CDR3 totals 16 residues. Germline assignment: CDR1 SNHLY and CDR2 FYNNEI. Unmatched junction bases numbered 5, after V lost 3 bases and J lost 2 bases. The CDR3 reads CASSDPDRGGNQPQHF. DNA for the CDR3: TGTGCCAGCAGTGACCCGGACAGGGGAGGCAATCAGCCCCAGCATTTT.

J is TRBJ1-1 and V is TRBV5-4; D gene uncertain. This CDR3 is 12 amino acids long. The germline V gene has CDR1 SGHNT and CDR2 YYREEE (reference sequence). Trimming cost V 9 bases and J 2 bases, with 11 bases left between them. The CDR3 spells CATGRANTEAFF. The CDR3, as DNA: TGTGCCACCGGTCGAGCCAACACTGAAGCTTTCTTT. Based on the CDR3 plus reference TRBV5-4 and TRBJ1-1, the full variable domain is ETGVTQSPTHLIKTRGQQVTLRCSSQSGHNTVSWYQQALGQGPQFIFQYYREEENGRGNFPPRFSGLQFPNYSSELNVNALELDDSALYLCATGRANTEAFFGQGTRLTVV.

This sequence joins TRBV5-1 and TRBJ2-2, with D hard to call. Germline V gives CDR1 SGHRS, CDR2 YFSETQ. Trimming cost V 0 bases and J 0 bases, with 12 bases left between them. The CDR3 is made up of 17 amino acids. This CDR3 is CASSLGQAFPNTGELFF. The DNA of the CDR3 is TGCGCCAGCAGCTTGGGGCAGGCTTTCCCGAACACCGGGGAGCTGTTTTTT.

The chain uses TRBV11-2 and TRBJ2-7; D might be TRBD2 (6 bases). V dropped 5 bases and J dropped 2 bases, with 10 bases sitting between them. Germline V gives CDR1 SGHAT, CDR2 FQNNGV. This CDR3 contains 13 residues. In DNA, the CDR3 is TGTGCCAGCAGCGTTAGCGGAGCCTACGAGCAGTACTTC. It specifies CASSVSGAYEQYF.

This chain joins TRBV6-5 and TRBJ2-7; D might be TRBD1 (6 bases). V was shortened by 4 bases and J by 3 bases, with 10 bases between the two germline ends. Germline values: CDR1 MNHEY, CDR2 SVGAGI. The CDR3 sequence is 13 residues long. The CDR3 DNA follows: TGTGCCAGCAGTTCCGGGGACATCTACGAGCAGTACTTC. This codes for CASSSGDIYEQYF.